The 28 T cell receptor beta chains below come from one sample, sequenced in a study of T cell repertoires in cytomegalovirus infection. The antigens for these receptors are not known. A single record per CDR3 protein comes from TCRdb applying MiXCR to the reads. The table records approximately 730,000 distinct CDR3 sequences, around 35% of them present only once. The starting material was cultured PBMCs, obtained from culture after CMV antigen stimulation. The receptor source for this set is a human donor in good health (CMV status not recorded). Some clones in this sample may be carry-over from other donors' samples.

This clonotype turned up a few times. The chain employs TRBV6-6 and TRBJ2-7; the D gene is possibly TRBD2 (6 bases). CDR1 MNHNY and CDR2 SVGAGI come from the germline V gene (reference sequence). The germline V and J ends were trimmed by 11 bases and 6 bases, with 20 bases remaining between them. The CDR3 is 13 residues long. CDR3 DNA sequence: TGTGCCGGCGGGGACCGGGCGGTAGGCGAGCAGTACTTC. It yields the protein CAGGDRAVGEQYF.

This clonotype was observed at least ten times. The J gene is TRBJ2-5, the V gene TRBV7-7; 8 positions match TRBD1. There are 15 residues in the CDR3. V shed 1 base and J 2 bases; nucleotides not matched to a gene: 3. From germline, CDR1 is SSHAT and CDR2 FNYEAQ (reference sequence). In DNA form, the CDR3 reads TGTGCCAGCAGCTTAGGCAGGGGGCCTCAAGAGACCCAGTACTTC. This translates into CASSLGRGPQETQYF.

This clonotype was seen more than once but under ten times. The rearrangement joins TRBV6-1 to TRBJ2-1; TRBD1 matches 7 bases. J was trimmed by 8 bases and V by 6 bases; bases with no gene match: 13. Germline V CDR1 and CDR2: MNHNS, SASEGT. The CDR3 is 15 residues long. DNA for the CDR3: TGTGCCAGCAGAACCTCTACAGGGGCTGGGGATGAGCAGTTCTTC. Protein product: CASRTSTGAGDEQFF.

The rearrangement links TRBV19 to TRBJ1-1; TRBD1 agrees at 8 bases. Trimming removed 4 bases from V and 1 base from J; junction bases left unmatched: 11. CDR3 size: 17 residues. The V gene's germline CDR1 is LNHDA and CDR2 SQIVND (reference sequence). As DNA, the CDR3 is TGTGCCAGTAGTACATTCCGGGGAGACAGGGGGAACACTGAAGCTTTCTTT. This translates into CASSTFRGDRGNTEAFF.

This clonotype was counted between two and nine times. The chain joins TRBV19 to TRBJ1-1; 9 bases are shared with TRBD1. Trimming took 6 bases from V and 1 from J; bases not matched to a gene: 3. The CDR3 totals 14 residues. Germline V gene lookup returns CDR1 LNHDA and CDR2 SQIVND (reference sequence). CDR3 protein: CASSGQGPNTEAFF. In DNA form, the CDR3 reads TGTGCCAGTAGCGGACAGGGGCCGAACACTGAAGCTTTCTTT.

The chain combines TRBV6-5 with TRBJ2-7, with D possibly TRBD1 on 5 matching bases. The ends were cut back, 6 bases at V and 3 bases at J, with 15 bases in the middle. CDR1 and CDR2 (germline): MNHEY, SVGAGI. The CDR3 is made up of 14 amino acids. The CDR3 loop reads CASSNRQPYYEQYF. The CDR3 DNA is TGTGCCAGCAGCAATCGACAGCCCTACTACGAGCAGTACTTC.

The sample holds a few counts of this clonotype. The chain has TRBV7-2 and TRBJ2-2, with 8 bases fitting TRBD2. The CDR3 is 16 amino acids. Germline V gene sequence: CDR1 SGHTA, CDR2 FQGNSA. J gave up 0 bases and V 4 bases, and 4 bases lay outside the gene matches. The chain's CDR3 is CASSSRGGANTGELFF. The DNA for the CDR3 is TGTGCCAGCAGCTCACGGGGGGGAGCGAACACCGGGGAGCTGTTTTTT.

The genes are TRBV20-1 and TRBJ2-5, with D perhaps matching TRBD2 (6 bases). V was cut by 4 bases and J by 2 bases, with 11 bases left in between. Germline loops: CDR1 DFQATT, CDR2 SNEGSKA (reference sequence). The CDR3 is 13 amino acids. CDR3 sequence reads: CSAKGLFQETQYF. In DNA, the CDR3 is TGCAGTGCTAAGGGACTCTTTCAAGAGACCCAGTACTTC.

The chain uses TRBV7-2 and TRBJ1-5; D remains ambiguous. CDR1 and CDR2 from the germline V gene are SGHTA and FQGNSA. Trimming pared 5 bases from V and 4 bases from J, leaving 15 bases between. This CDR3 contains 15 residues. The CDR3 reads CASSPGIGPNQPQHF. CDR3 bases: TGTGCCAGCAGCCCCGGCATAGGGCCAAATCAGCCCCAGCATTTT.

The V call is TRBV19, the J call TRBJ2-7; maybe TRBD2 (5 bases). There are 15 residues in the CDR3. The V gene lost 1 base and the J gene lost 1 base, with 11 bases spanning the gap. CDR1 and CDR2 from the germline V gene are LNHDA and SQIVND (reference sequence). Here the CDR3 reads CASSIVGGGSYEQYF. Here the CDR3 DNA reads TGTGCCAGTAGTATAGTAGGCGGAGGTTCCTACGAGCAGTACTTC.

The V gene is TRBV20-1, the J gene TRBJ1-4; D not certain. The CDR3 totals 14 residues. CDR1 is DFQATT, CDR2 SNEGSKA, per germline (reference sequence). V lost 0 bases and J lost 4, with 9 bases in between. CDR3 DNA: TGCAGTGCTAGAGATCTCACAGTTAATGAAAAACTGTTTTTT. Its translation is CSARDLTVNEKLFF.

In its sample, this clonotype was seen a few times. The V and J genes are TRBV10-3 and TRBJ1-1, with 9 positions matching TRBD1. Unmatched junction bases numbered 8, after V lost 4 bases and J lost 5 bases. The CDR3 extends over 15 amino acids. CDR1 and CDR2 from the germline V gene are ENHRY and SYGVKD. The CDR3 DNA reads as TGTGCCATCAGTGTAACCGGGACAGGGAGTACTGAAGCTTTCTTT. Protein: CAISVTGTGSTEAFF.

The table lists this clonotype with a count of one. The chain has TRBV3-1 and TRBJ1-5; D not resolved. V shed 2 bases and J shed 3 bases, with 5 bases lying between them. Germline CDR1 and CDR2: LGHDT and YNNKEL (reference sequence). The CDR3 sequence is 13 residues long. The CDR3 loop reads CASSQFDNQPQHF. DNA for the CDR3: TGTGCCAGCAGCCAATTTGACAATCAGCCCCAGCATTTT.

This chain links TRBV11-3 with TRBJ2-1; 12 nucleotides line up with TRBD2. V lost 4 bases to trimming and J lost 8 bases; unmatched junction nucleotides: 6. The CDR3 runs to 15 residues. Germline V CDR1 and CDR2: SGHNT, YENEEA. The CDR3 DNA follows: TGTGCCAGCAGCTCAGGGGCTAGCGGGGGGGATGAGCAGTTCTTC. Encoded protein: CASSSGASGGDEQFF.

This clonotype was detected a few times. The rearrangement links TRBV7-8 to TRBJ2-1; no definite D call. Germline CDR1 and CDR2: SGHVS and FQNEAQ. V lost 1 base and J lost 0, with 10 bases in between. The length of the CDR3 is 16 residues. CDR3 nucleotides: TGTGCCAGCAGCTTAGGACGCCAGGCCTCCTACAATGAGCAGTTCTTC. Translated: CASSLGRQASYNEQFF.

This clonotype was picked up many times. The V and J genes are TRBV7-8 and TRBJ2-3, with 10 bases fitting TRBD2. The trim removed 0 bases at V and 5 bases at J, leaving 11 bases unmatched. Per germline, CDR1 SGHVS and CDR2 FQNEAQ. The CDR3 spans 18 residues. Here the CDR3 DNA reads TGTGCCAGCAGCTTAGCGGTTAGCGGGAGGCTGGACCGAGATACGCAGTATTTT. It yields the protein CASSLAVSGRLDRDTQYF.

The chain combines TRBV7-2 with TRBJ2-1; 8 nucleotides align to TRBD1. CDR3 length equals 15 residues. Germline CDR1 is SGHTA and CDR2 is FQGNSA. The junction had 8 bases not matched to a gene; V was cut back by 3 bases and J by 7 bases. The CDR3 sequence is CASSFGTGVTNEQFF. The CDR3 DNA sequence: TGTGCCAGCAGCTTCGGGACAGGAGTAACGAATGAGCAGTTCTTC. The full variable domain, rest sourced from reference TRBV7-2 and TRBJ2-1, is GAGVSQSPSNKVTEKGKDVELRCDPISGHTALYWYRQSLGQGLEFLIYFQGNSAPDKSGLPSDRFSAERTGGSVSTLTIQRTQQEDSAVYLCASSFGTGVTNEQFFGPGTRLTVL.

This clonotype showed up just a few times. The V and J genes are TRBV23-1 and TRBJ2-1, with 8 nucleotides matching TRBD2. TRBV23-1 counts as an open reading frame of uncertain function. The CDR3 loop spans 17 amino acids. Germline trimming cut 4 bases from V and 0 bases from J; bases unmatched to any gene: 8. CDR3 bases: TGCGCCAGCAGTCCCCCAAGGCTAGCGGGCTCCTACAATGAGCAGTTCTTC. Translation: CASSPPRLAGSYNEQFF.

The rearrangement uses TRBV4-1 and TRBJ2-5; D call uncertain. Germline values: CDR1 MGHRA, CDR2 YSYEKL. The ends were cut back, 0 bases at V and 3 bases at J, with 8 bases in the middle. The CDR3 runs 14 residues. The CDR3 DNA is TGCGCCAGCAGCCAAGATGGAAAGGAAGAGACCCAGTACTTC. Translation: CASSQDGKEETQYF.

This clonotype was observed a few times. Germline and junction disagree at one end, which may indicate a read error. CDR3 protein: CASGGTGGLIF. In DNA, the CDR3 is TGTGCTAGTGGAGGGACAGGAGGTTTGATCTTC. The chain couples TRBV12-5 to TRBJ2-1, with 8 nucleotides matching TRBD1. CDR3 length equals 11 residues. Germline lookup yields CDR1 LGHNT and CDR2 FRNRAP.

The CDR3 coding sequence is TGTGCCAGCAGCTACCCCCGCAGGGGCGTCAGAGAGACCCAGTACTTC. Translation gives CASSYPRRGVRETQYF. The chain is built from TRBV5-6 and TRBJ2-5, with D maybe TRBD1 (6 bases). The V end lost 3 bases, the J end lost 4 bases, and 19 bases lay between the germline ends. Germline V gene data show CDR1 as SGHDT and CDR2 as YYEEEE. CDR3 length equals 16 residues.

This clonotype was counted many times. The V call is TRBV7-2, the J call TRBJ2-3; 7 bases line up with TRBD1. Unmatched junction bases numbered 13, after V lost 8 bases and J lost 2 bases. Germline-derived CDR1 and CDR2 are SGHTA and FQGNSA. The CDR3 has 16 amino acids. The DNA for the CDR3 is TGTGCCAGCCGACAGGGCCTCCCACCACTCACAGATACGCAGTATTTT. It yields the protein CASRQGLPPLTDTQYF.

The chain's CDR3 is CASSSQGENTEAFF. CDR3 nucleotides: TGTGCCAGCAGCTCCCAGGGGGAGAACACTGAAGCTTTCTTT. The chain is built from TRBV11-3 and TRBJ1-1; 7 bases align to TRBD1. V lost 4 bases to trimming and J lost 1 base; unmatched junction nucleotides: 3. Per the germline V gene, CDR1 is SGHNT and CDR2 is YENEEA. This CDR3 spans 14 amino acids.

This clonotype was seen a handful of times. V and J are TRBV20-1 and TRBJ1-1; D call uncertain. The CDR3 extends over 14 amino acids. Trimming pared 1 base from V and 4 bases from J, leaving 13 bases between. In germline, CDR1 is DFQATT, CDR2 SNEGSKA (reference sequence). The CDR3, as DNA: TGCAGTGCTAGAGCCGGTGGCCCGGGCACTGAAGCTTTCTTT. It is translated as CSARAGGPGTEAFF.

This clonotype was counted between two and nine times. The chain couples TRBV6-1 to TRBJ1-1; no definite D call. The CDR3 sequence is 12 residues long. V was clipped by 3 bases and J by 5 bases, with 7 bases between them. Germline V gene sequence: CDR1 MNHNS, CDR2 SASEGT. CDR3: CASSDLGTEAFF. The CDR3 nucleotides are TGTGCCAGCAGTGATTTGGGAACTGAAGCTTTCTTT.

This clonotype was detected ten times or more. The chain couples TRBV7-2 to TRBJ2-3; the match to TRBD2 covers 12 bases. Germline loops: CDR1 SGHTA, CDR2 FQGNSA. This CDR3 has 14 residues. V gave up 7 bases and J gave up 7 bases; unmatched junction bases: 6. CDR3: CASNPSGGANTQYF. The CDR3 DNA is TGTGCCAGCAACCCTAGCGGGGGGGCAAATACGCAGTATTTT. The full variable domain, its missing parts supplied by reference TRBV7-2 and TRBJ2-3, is GAGVSQSPSNKVTEKGKDVELRCDPISGHTALYWYRQSLGQGLEFLIYFQGNSAPDKSGLPSDRFSAERTGGSVSTLTIQRTQQEDSAVYLCASNPSGGANTQYFGPGTRLTVL.

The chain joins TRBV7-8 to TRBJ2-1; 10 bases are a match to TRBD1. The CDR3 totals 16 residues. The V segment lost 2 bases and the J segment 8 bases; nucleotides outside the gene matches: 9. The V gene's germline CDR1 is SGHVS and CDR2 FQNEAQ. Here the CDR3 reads CASSLRDRGKQDEQFF. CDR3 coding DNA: TGTGCCAGCAGCTTACGGGACAGGGGTAAGCAAGATGAGCAGTTCTTC.

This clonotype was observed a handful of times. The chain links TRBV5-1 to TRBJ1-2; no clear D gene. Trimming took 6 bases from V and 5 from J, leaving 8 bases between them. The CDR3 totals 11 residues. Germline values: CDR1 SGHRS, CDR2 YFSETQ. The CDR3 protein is CASTSDYGYTF. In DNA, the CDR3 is TGCGCCAGCACGTCGGATTATGGCTACACCTTC.